The rows below give T cell receptor beta chains drawn from one sample of a study of cytomegalovirus exposure and HLA in healthy donors. Data came from immunoSEQ multiplex PCR; TCRdb stores just in-frame clones and leaves some out. Of about 140,000 clones in the sample, roughly three fifths were seen once. The sample consisted of PBMCs. The source is a male donor in good health and CMV-seronegative. The CDR3 runs from the conserved cysteine through the conserved F or W. The D gene is left open where the match is weak. Only some rows state a clone size, as once, few, many or a class for expanded clones.

few	.	TRBV4-1	TRBJ2-7	CASSRAPGLIYEQYF	TGCGCCAGCAGCCGTGCCCCGGGGTTGATCTACGAGCAGTACTTC
.	TRBD1	TRBV5-6	TRBJ2-1	CASSLGPGGNEQFF	TGTGCCAGCAGCTTGGGGCCAGGGGGCAATGAGCAGTTCTTC
.	.	TRBV27	TRBJ2-6	CASSRAQTSGANVLTF	TGTGCCAGCAGTAGAGCACAGACCTCTGGGGCCAACGTCCTGACTTTC
once	.	TRBV6-5	TRBJ2-7	CASSTPNSYEQYF	TGTGCCAGCAGTACACCGAACTCCTACGAGCAGTACTTC
.	TRBD1	TRBV5-4	TRBJ1-2	CASSARTGGLYGYTF	TGTGCCAGCAGCGCCCGGACAGGGGGCTTGTATGGCTACACCTTC
.	TRBD1	TRBV4-1	TRBJ1-2	CASSQEAWQTGGHLWGYTF	TGCGCCAGCAGCCAAGAAGCGTGGCAGACAGGGGGACATTTATGGGGCTACACCTTC
few	.	TRBV7-9	TRBJ2-7	CASSPPYGSYEQYF	TGTGCCAGCAGCCCACCCTACGGCTCCTACGAGCAGTACTTC
.	.	TRBV6-7	TRBJ1-4	CASRLRGATNEKLFF	TGTGCCAGCAGGCTGCGGGGCGCAACTAATGAAAAACTGTTTTTT
.	.	TRBV27	TRBJ1-3	CASSPYFRDILSGNTIYF	TGTGCCAGCAGTCCGTACTTCCGGGACATTCTATCTGGAAACACCATATATTTT
.	TRBD2	TRBV5-6	TRBJ2-1	CASSLGGGGINEQFF	TGTGCCAGCAGCTTGGGTGGCGGGGGAATCAATGAGCAGTTCTTC
.	TRBD1	TRBV5-6	TRBJ1-6	CASSLGQGTSNSPLHF	TGTGCCAGCAGCTTGGGACAGGGAACCTCTAATTCACCCCTCCACTTT
.	.	TRBV6-5	TRBJ2-7	CASSPARLVHYEQYF	TGTGCCAGCAGCCCGGCGAGACTAGTCCACTACGAGCAGTACTTC
few	.	TRBV13	TRBJ2-3	CASGGGGTLTDTQYF	TGTGCCAGCGGGGGAGGGGGGACCCTCACAGATACGCAGTATTTT
few	TRBD2	TRBV7-2	TRBJ2-2	CASRQGGLAGGSGELFF	TGTGCCAGCAGACAAGGGGGGCTAGCGGGAGGTTCCGGGGAGCTGTTTTTT
few	TRBD1	TRBV4-3	TRBJ2-1	CASSQEGQGAPYNEQFF	TGCGCCAGCAGCCAAGAAGGGCAGGGGGCCCCCTACAATGAGCAGTTCTTC
few	.	TRBV7-3	TRBJ2-1	CASSRADYNEQFF	TGTGCCAGCTCGAGGGCCGACTACAATGAGCAGTTCTTC
.	TRBD1	TRBV7-9	TRBJ1-5	CASSLADRGRHNQPQHF	TGTGCCAGCAGCTTAGCGGACAGGGGGAGGCACAATCAGCCCCAGCATTTT
.	.	TRBV6-1	TRBJ1-5	CASSENYSNQPQHF	TGTGCCAGCAGTGAAAATTATAGCAATCAGCCCCAGCATTTT
few	.	TRBV5-1	TRBJ1-1	CASSLEGRDAFF	TGCGCCAGCAGCTTGGAGGGGCGAGATGCTTTCTTT
.	.	TRBV10-2	TRBJ2-5	CASSVVGSQETQYF	TGCGCCAGCAGTGTTGTGGGCAGCCAAGAGACCCAGTACTTC
.	.	TRBV9	TRBJ1-3	CASSVGLEGGGNTIYF	TGTGCCAGCAGCGTAGGTTTAGAGGGAGGTGGAAACACCATATATTTT
.	.	TRBV9	TRBJ2-5	CASSVSPSSGETQYF	TGTGCCAGCAGCGTGTCCCCTAGTTCAGGGGAGACCCAGTACTTC
once	.	TRBV12-5	TRBJ2-7	CASGTFPDGLTSYEQYF	TGTGCTAGTGGTACGTTCCCCGACGGGTTAACCTCCTACGAGCAGTACTTC
.	.	TRBV7-9	TRBJ2-4	CASSQTAQGNIQYF	TGTGCCAGCAGCCAGACCGCCCAGGGAAACATTCAGTACTTC
.	.	TRBV19	TRBJ1-5	CASSINPGGTQPQHF	TGTGCCAGTAGTATAAACCCAGGAGGCACTCAGCCCCAGCATTTT
few	TRBD2	TRBV29-1	TRBJ2-7	CSVEGLAGGVPSYEQYF	TGCAGCGTTGAGGGACTAGCGGGGGGAGTTCCCTCCTACGAGCAGTACTTC
.	TRBD1	TRBV27	TRBJ2-7	CASSLGDRDWYF	TGTGCCAGCAGTTTGGGGGACAGGGATTGGTACTTC
.	.	TRBV5-1	TRBJ1-5	CASSSTGDSNQPQHF	TGCGCCAGCAGCTCGACAGGAGATAGCAATCAGCCCCAGCATTTT
.	TRBD1	TRBV25-1	TRBJ1-5	CASSRGTGVDQPQHF	TGTGCCAGCAGCCGGGGGACAGGGGTTGACCAGCCCCAGCATTTT
.	.	TRBV7-3	TRBJ2-7	CASSLRQDSYEQYF	TGTGCCAGCAGCTTAAGGCAGGATTCCTACGAGCAGTACTTC
.	TRBD1	TRBV6-1	TRBJ2-7	CATLRDRVHEQYF	TGTGCCACCCTCCGGGACAGGGTCCACGAGCAGTACTTC
.	TRBD1	TRBV2	TRBJ2-7	CATNPDRGKVYF	TGTGCCACCAATCCGGACAGGGGGAAGGTGTACTTC
.	.	TRBV6-5	TRBJ2-2	CASTKNTGELFF	TGTGCCAGCACTAAAAACACCGGGGAGCTGTTTTTT
.	TRBD2	TRBV14	TRBJ2-1	CASRPPLEAGGLNEQFF	TGTGCCAGCAGACCTCCACTGGAAGCGGGGGGCCTCAATGAGCAGTTCTTC
once	.	TRBV29-1	TRBJ1-2	CSVAGSNYGYTF	TGCAGCGTGGCGGGGAGTAACTATGGCTACACCTTC
.	.	TRBV19	TRBJ2-1	CASSGGSYNEQFF	TGTGCCAGTAGCGGGGGATCCTACAATGAGCAGTTCTTC
.	.	TRBV6-5	TRBJ1-2	CASSRQPNYGYTF	TGTGCCAGCAGCCGACAGCCTAACTATGGCTACACCTTC
.	.	TRBV6-5	TRBJ1-3	CASSLIQDGNTIYF	TGTGCCAGCAGTTTGATACAGGACGGAAACACCATATATTTT
few	TRBD2	TRBV6-1	TRBJ2-1	CASSGSSGDYNEQFF	TGTGCCAGCAGTGGATCTAGCGGGGACTACAATGAGCAGTTCTTC
.	.	TRBV11-2	TRBJ1-5	CASSLEATTSNQPQHF	TGTGCCAGCAGCTTAGAGGCGACAACTAGCAATCAGCCCCAGCATTTT
.	TRBD2	TRBV27	TRBJ2-7	CASGSGLGRNEQYF	TGTGCCAGCGGTTCGGGACTAGGAAGGAACGAGCAGTACTTC
.	.	TRBV5-1	TRBJ2-2	CASSLQYTGELFF	TGCGCCAGCAGCTTGCAGTACACCGGGGAGCTGTTTTTT
.	.	TRBV27	TRBJ2-7	CASSLTRSSYEQYF	TGTGCCAGCAGTTTAACCCGGAGCTCCTACGAGCAGTACTTC
.	.	TRBV7-8	TRBJ2-1	CASSLASLYNEQFF	TGTGCCAGCAGCTTAGCGTCCCTCTACAATGAGCAGTTCTTC
.	TRBD2	TRBV12-5	TRBJ2-1	CASGFETSGGYNEQFF	TGTGCTAGTGGTTTCGAGACTAGCGGGGGGTACAATGAGCAGTTCTTC
few	TRBD2	TRBV9	TRBJ2-7	CASSTSAPPYEQYF	TGTGCCAGCAGCACTAGCGCGCCTCCCTACGAGCAGTACTTC
.	.	TRBV7-9	TRBJ1-2	CSSSLVRGGYTF	TGTTCCAGCAGCTTAGTCAGGGGCGGCTACACCTTC
few	TRBD1	TRBV28	TRBJ1-1	CASRQGFNTEAFF	TGTGCCAGTCGACAGGGATTCAACACTGAAGCTTTCTTT
.	.	TRBV11-3	TRBJ1-1	CASSARNTEAFF	TGTGCCAGCAGCGCCAGAAACACTGAAGCTTTCTTT
.	.	TRBV13	TRBJ1-2	CASSLDPSRVRGYTF	TGTGCCAGCAGCTTAGATCCGTCCAGGGTGAGGGGCTACACCTTC
few	.	TRBV10-3	TRBJ2-6	CAIGEVSGANVLTF	TGTGCCATCGGGGAGGTATCCGGGGCCAACGTCCTGACTTTC
.	TRBD1	TRBV9	TRBJ1-4	CASSVGTGGREKLFF	TGTGCCAGCAGCGTAGGAACAGGGGGCCGTGAAAAACTGTTTTTT
.	.	TRBV2	TRBJ1-2	CASSRTANYGYTF	TGTGCCAGCAGCCGGACAGCTAACTATGGCTACACCTTC
.	.	TRBV5-6	TRBJ1-2	CASLDRGLWGYPF	TGTGCCAGCCTTGACCGGGGGTTGTGGGGCTACCCCTTC
.	TRBD1	TRBV30	TRBJ2-1	CAWLRTGGAEQFF	TGTGCCTGGTTGCGGACAGGGGGGGCTGAGCAGTTCTTC
.	TRBD1	TRBV10-3	TRBJ1-2	CAISESGQGGYYGYTF	TGTGCCATCAGTGAGTCTGGACAGGGGGGGTACTATGGCTACACCTTC
.	.	TRBV7-8	TRBJ1-2	CASSPSPRESYGYTF	TGTGCCAGCAGCCCTTCTCCCAGGGAATCTTATGGCTACACCTTC
few	TRBD1	TRBV7-3	TRBJ1-1	CASSLQGDTEAFF	TGTGCCAGCAGCCTACAGGGGGACACTGAAGCTTTCTTT
.	.	TRBV19	TRBJ1-1	CASGQFTNTEAFF	TGTGCCAGTGGACAGTTTACGAACACTGAAGCTTTCTTT